The TCR beta chain described here comes from a study of CD8 T cells in Susac syndrome. CDR3 size: 15 residues. The V end was cut by 2 bases, the J end by 2 bases, with 12 bases between. Per germline, CDR1 KGHSH and CDR2 LQKENI. General observations from the study: In its TCR sequencing and HLA analysis, the study acknowledged that the number of individuals was relatively small.

With random hexamers, 0.5 to 1 ug RNA was reverse transcribed. TCRdb independently ran MiXCR on the immunoSEQ multiplex PCR reads; one entry per CDR3 protein. The table lists approximately 120,000 distinct CDR3 sequences, 80% to 95% of them singletons, with around 0.15% in the top ten. As to this clonotype: Its antigen remains unknown.

The chain joins TRBV18 to TRBJ1-1; D is uncertain. The source of this sequence is a human donor in good health. Sequencing used CD4+ T cells from PBMCs. CDR3 bases: TGTGCCAGCTCACCAAATTTGCAGCTAAACACTGAAGCTTTCTTT. Residues: CASSPNLQLNTEAFF.